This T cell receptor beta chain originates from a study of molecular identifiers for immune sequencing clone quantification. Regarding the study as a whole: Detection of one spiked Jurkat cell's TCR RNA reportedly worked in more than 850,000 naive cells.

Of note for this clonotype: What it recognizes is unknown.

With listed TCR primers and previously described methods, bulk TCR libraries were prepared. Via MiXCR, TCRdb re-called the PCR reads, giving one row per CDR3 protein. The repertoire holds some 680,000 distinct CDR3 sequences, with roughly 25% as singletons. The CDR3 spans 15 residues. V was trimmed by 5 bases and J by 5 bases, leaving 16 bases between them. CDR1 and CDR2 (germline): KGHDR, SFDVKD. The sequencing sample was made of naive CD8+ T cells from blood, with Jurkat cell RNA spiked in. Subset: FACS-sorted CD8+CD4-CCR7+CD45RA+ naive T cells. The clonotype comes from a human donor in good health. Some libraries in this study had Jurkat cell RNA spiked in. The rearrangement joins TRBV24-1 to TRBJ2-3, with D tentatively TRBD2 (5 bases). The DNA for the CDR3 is TGTGCCACCAGTGTTCCCACTAGTGGGGAAGATACGCAGTATTTT. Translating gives CATSVPTSGEDTQYF.